The source of this TCR beta chain is a study of blood T cell repertoires in COVID-19. This CDR3 contains 16 residues. CDR1 and CDR2 (germline): SGHVS, FNYEAQ. V lost 5 bases, J lost 6 bases, and 20 bases lay in between. Here immunoSEQ multiplex PCR was the method, and the copy in TCRdb shows in-frame clones only, minus some. The sample consists of around 200,000 clones, about 85% of them appearing once. Sequencing was performed on peripheral blood. The clonotype comes from a man between 40 and 49 years old with acute or convalescent COVID-19. The genes are TRBV7-6 and TRBJ2-1, with D tentatively TRBD2 (6 bases). CDR3 coding DNA: TGTGCCAGCAGCCCGCGACTAGGCCCTCCGTCCAATGAGCAGTTCTTC. It translates to CASSPRLGPPSNEQFF. Complete variable domain (other parts from reference TRBV7-6 and TRBJ2-1): GAGVSQSPRYKVTKRGQDVALRCDPISGHVSLYWYRQALGQGPEFLTYFNYEAQQDKSGLPNDRFSAERPEGSISTLTIQRTEQRDSAMYRCASSPRLGPPSNEQFFGPGTRLTVL.